The 26 T cell receptor beta chains given below trace back to one sample, sequenced in a study of shared clonotypes between healthy human individuals (dated by TCRdb to 2018 to 2021). To prepare the library, the immunoSEQ multiplex PCR assay was applied. Here the immuneACCESS table is served through TCRdb, limited to in-frame sequences with V and J called. Missing clones are a known gap in these copies; in checked studies unresolved V genes cover under half, and the rest lacks a known reason. This sample gives about 480,000 clones in total; approximately 79% of them show up just once. The ten largest clonotypes hold 10% to 15% of the sample. The sequenced sample was PBMCs. All receptors derive from a woman in her 40s in good health. Some clones in this sample may be carry-over from other donors' samples.

The CDR3 bases are TGTGCCAGCAGCCCCGGACAGGGGGCTGAAAAACTGTTTTTT. Protein sequence: CASSPGQGAEKLFF. The chain uses TRBV11-2 and TRBJ1-4; TRBD1 agrees at 11 bases. Looked up from germline, CDR1 is SGHAT and CDR2 is FQNNGV. The CDR3 is 14 amino acids. The ends lost 5 bases at V and 7 bases at J; junction bases unmatched: 3.

The chain uses TRBV28 and TRBJ1-3; D uncertain. CDR1 and CDR2 (germline): MDHEN, SYDVKM. Deletions cut 4 bases from V and 7 bases from J, with 8 bases between. This CDR3 is built from 12 residues. In nucleotides, the CDR3 is TGTGCCAGCAGTTCCTCGGCGAACACCATATATTTT. Translation gives CASSSSANTIYF.

This rearrangement joins TRBV11-3 to TRBJ1-2, with TRBD1 matching 8 bases. This CDR3 has 18 residues. CDR1 and CDR2 from the germline V gene are SGHNT and YENEEA. Trimming took 6 bases from V and 0 from J; bases not matched to a gene: 15. CDR3: CASSRDRRAAYPNYGYTF. DNA for the CDR3: TGTGCCAGCAGTCGGGACAGGCGAGCGGCATACCCTAACTATGGCTACACCTTC.

The rearrangement joins TRBV28 to TRBJ2-6, with 12 positions matching TRBD1. The germline gives CDR1 MDHEN, CDR2 SYDVKM. Losses at the gene ends were 7 bases for V and 0 bases for J; bases not matched to a gene: 13. The CDR3 totals 20 residues. CDR3: CASTSFGTGGFNSGANVLTF. The CDR3 DNA sequence: TGTGCCAGCACCTCCTTTGGGACAGGGGGCTTTAACTCTGGGGCCAACGTCCTGACTTTC.

The CDR3 reads CASSFTGDTEAFF. The DNA for the CDR3 is TGTGCCAGCAGCTTTACAGGGGACACTGAAGCTTTCTTT. The rearrangement joins TRBV5-6 to TRBJ1-1, with TRBD1 matching over 7 bases. This CDR3 is built from 13 residues. Looked up from germline, CDR1 is SGHDT and CDR2 is YYEEEE. V lost 2 bases to trimming and J lost 3 bases; unmatched junction nucleotides: 1. Supplemented by reference TRBV5-6 and TRBJ1-1, the full variable domain reads DAGVTQSPTHLIKTRGQQVTLRCSPKSGHDTVSWYQQALGQGPQFIFQYYEEEERQRGNFPDRFSGHQFPNYSSELNVNALLLGDSALYLCASSFTGDTEAFFGQGTRLTVV.

This chain uses TRBV18 with TRBJ2-7; 8 bases map to TRBD1. CDR3 length: 15 residues. CDR1 and CDR2 (germline): KGHSH, LQKENI. J lost 2 bases, V lost 3 bases, and 6 bases had no gene match. DNA of the CDR3: TGTGCCAGCTCACCCTGGACAGGGACCGCCTACGAGCAGTACTTC. Its protein is CASSPWTGTAYEQYF.

The chain uses TRBV7-2 and TRBJ2-1, with D maybe TRBD2 (5 bases). V lost 0 bases, J lost 3 bases, and 6 bases lay in between. This CDR3 has 14 amino acids. Looked up from germline, CDR1 is SGHTA and CDR2 is FQGNSA. CDR3 DNA: TGTGCCAGCAGCTTAGCTCGGGACTACAATGAGCAGTTCTTC. Residues: CASSLARDYNEQFF.

The chain employs TRBV7-3 and TRBJ2-1, with 13 bases aligning to TRBD2. V shed 5 bases and J 7 bases; nucleotides not matched to a gene: 5. CDR3 length: 15 residues. CDR1 is SGHTA, CDR2 FQGTGA, per germline. The CDR3 sequence is CASSRGLAGANEQFF. For the CDR3, the DNA is TGTGCCAGCAGCCGTGGACTAGCGGGAGCTAATGAGCAGTTCTTC.

V and J are TRBV2 and TRBJ1-5; D not certain. In germline, CDR1 is SNHLY, CDR2 FYNNEI. The CDR3 length is 14 residues. V lost 11 bases to trimming and J lost 2 bases, with 16 bases between them. The CDR3 loop reads CASRVRFGNQPQHF. The CDR3 DNA sequence: TGTGCCTCACGGGTTCGGTTTGGCAATCAGCCCCAGCATTTT.

V gene TRBV2 combines with J gene TRBJ1-4; no firm D call. Trimming shortened V by 6 bases and J by 6 bases, and 14 bases separated the two germline ends. The CDR3 contains 14 residues. CDR1 and CDR2 from the germline V gene are SNHLY and FYNNEI. The CDR3 DNA follows: TGTGCCAGCAGCCCAGTCCGGTCGGATGAAAAACTGTTTTTT. This codes for CASSPVRSDEKLFF. The entire variable domain, with the rest obtained from reference TRBV2 and TRBJ1-4, is as follows: EPEVTQTPSHQVTQMGQEVILRCVPISNHLYFYWYRQILGQKVEFLVSFYNNEISEKSEIFDDQFSVERPDGSNFTLKIRSTKLEDSAMYFCASSPVRSDEKLFFGSGTQLSVL.

The gene calls are TRBV9 and TRBJ2-1; 8 bases agree with TRBD2. Germline loops: CDR1 SGDLS, CDR2 YYNGEE. The V gene end was trimmed by 2 bases and the J gene end by 2 bases; junction bases not matched to a gene: 12. The CDR3 sequence is 18 residues long. CDR3 bases: TGTGCCAGCAGCGTCCGAAGAACAGCGGGGGCTCCCTACAATGAGCAGTTCTTC. Amino acid sequence: CASSVRRTAGAPYNEQFF.

The gene calls are TRBV4-3 and TRBJ2-4; TRBD2 matches 7 bases. The germline gives CDR1 LGHNA, CDR2 YSLEER. The junction had 5 bases not matched to a gene; V was cut back by 0 bases and J by 3 bases. This CDR3 has 16 residues. For the CDR3, the DNA is TGCGCCAGCAGCCAAGATGCAGGGAGGGTCAAAAACATTCAGTACTTC. This encodes CASSQDAGRVKNIQYF.

V usage is TRBV27 and J usage is TRBJ1-1; the match to TRBD1 covers 8 bases. This CDR3 is built from 13 residues. Unmatched junction bases numbered 2, after V lost 4 bases and J lost 4 bases. The germline gives CDR1 MNHEY, CDR2 SMNVEV (reference sequence). Written as DNA, the CDR3 is TGTGCCAGCAGTTCCAGGGGGCTCACTGAAGCTTTCTTT. Its translation: CASSSRGLTEAFF.

This clone was counted many times. J is TRBJ2-5 and V is TRBV4-3; unclear D gene. V shed 1 base and J shed 0 bases, with 3 bases lying between them. The CDR3 loop spans 13 amino acids. CDR1 and CDR2 from the germline V gene are LGHNA and YSLEER. CDR3 residues: CASSQGHQETQYF. CDR3 bases: TGCGCCAGCAGCCAAGGGCACCAAGAGACCCAGTACTTC.

This chain uses TRBV6-1 with TRBJ2-7; 10 bases line up with TRBD1. Germline assignment: CDR1 MNHNS and CDR2 SASEGT. There are 16 residues in the CDR3. Unmatched junction bases numbered 10, after V lost 3 bases and J lost 5 bases. The CDR3 coding sequence is TGTGCCAGCAGTGAGACAGGGGGCGATTCGCTTAACGAGCAGTACTTC. It encodes CASSETGGDSLNEQYF.

The chain has TRBV7-9 and TRBJ2-1, with 8 positions matching TRBD2. Germline V gene sequence: CDR1 SEHNR, CDR2 FQNEAQ (reference sequence). J was trimmed by 3 bases and V by 6 bases; bases with no gene match: 10. There are 16 residues in the CDR3. CDR3 protein: CASSLSGSRVYNEQFF. The CDR3 bases are TGTGCCAGCAGTCTAAGCGGGAGTCGCGTCTACAATGAGCAGTTCTTC.

This clone was observed many times. This rearrangement joins TRBV6-6 to TRBJ2-7; 7 nucleotides line up with TRBD2. The CDR3 consists of 14 residues. V was pared by 0 bases and J by 6 bases, with 5 bases of the junction left unmatched. CDR1 is MNHNY, CDR2 SVGAGI, per germline (reference sequence). The DNA for the CDR3 is TGTGCCAGCAGTTACTCGGCGGGAGTAAGCGAGCAGTACTTC. Protein product: CASSYSAGVSEQYF.

The chain uses TRBV6-1 and TRBJ1-2; D is ambiguous. With 4 bases removed from V and 7 bases from J, the gap between germline ends came to 16 bases. CDR1 and CDR2 from the germline V gene are MNHNS and SASEGT. The CDR3 runs to 14 residues. Here the CDR3 DNA reads TGTGCCAGCAGTGCCGGACCGCTCTTAGGTGGCTACACCTTC. Translation gives CASSAGPLLGGYTF.

The rearrangement uses TRBV11-2 and TRBJ1-5; possibly TRBD1 for D (6 bases). V was cut by 4 bases and J by 3 bases, with 7 bases left in between. CDR1 and CDR2 (germline): SGHAT, FQNNGV. The CDR3 is 13 amino acids. In DNA form, the CDR3 reads TGTGCCAGCAGCTGGACAGTCAATCAGCCCCAGCATTTT. Its protein is CASSWTVNQPQHF.

The V call is TRBV6-4, the J call TRBJ1-2; D remains ambiguous. The CDR3 runs to 15 residues. The ends were cut back, 1 base at V and 6 bases at J, with 15 bases in the middle. Germline V CDR1 and CDR2: MRHNA, SNTAGT. CDR3 coding DNA: TGTGCCAGCAGTGACTGGGCAGGAGGGCTTCATGGCTACACCTTC. It encodes CASSDWAGGLHGYTF.

This clone has just a few counts. This chain joins TRBV11-2 and TRBJ2-7, with 8 bases lining up with TRBD1. With V trimmed by 3 bases and J by 5 bases, 9 bases remained unmatched. In germline, CDR1 is SGHAT, CDR2 FQNNGV. CDR3 length: 15 amino acids. In DNA form, the CDR3 reads TGTGCCAGCAGCTTGGCCGCAGGGGGCGGGGACGAGCAGTACTTC. Encoded protein: CASSLAAGGGDEQYF.

A single count supports this clone. The chain carries TRBV5-5 and TRBJ2-3, with D unclear. Germline V gene sequence: CDR1 SGHKS, CDR2 YYEKEE (reference sequence). Trimming took off 0 bases at V and 0 bases at J, with 8 bases between the two ends. CDR3 size: 15 residues. The CDR3 sequence is CASSLERISTDTQYF. DNA for the CDR3: TGTGCCAGCAGCTTGGAACGAATAAGCACAGATACGCAGTATTTT.

CDR3 region: CASSLARRGSSYNEQFF. CDR3 in DNA: TGTGCCAGCAGCTTAGCGCGGCGGGGGAGCTCCTACAATGAGCAGTTCTTC. The genes are TRBV7-9 and TRBJ2-1; 7 positions agree with TRBD2. The length of the CDR3 is 17 residues. Germline CDR1 and CDR2: SEHNR and FQNEAQ (reference sequence). The ends lost 0 bases at V and 0 bases at J; junction bases unmatched: 5. The full variable domain, its missing parts supplied by reference TRBV7-9 and TRBJ2-1, is DTGVSQNPRHKITKRGQNVTFRCDPISEHNRLYWYRQTLGQGPEFLTYFQNEAQLEKSRLLSDRFSAERPKGSFSTLEIQRTEQGDSAMYLCASSLARRGSSYNEQFFGPGTRLTVL.

This chain uses TRBV6-6 with TRBJ1-1; no clear D. This CDR3 spans 12 amino acids. The germline CDR1 and CDR2 sequences are MNHNY and SVGAGI (reference sequence). V lost 6 bases and J lost 3, with 8 bases in between. In nucleotides, the CDR3 is TGTGCCAGCAGCCCCCACGACACTGAAGCTTTCTTT. Translated, it gives CASSPHDTEAFF.

The rearrangement links TRBV7-3 to TRBJ2-1; 7 nucleotides align to TRBD2. From germline, CDR1 is SGHTA and CDR2 FQGTGA. Trimming at V came to 5 bases and at J to 6 bases, leaving 7 bases not matched to a gene. The CDR3 length is 14 residues. The CDR3 sequence: CASSNPTSLNEQFF. Here the CDR3 DNA reads TGTGCCAGCAGCAACCCGACTAGCCTCAATGAGCAGTTCTTC.

This chain joins TRBV28 and TRBJ2-7, with 12 bases identical to TRBD2. In germline, CDR1 is MDHEN, CDR2 SYDVKM. V lost 6 bases and J lost 4; bases outside the gene matches: 4. The length of the CDR3 is 14 residues. DNA of the CDR3: TGTGCCAGCAGGACTAGCGGGGGCCTTTACGAGCAGTACTTC. Translation: CASRTSGGLYEQYF. The full variable domain, rest sourced from reference TRBV28 and TRBJ2-7, is DVKVTQSSRYLVKRTGEKVFLECVQDMDHENMFWYRQDPGLGLRLIYFSYDVKMKEKGDIPEGYSVSREKKERFSLILESASTNQTSMYLCASRTSGGLYEQYFGPGTRLTVT.